This T cell receptor (beta chain) was recovered during a study of metastatic and nonmetastatic thyroid tumors. Study processing details: The distant-metastasis classifier for papillary thyroid cancer was built from CDR3 differences across clinicopathological groups. TCRdb reanalyzed the PCR reads via MiXCR. The V and J calls were not made by the authors but by TCRdb's processing. The sample yields about 27,000 clones, roughly 15% seen once. Patients underwent thyroid surgery, and none had received any treatment before it. This clone rates as medium-sized (0.01 to 0.1%). This CDR3 contains 16 residues. Trimming took 3 bases from V and 0 from J; bases not matched to a gene: 5.

The clonotype comes from a male donor with papillary thyroid cancer or a benign thyroid nodule (not recorded which). Some clones in this sample may be carry-over from other donors' samples. What was sequenced was blood. The chain combines TRBV12-3 or TRBV12-4 with TRBJ2-7; 10 nucleotides agree with TRBD2. CDR3 coding DNA: TGTGCCAGCAGTTTCAGACTAGCGGGTGCCTCCTACGAGCAGTACTTC. Translation: CASSFRLAGASYEQYF.